The 18 T cell receptor beta chains given below trace back to one sample, sequenced in a study of control samples from healthy donors and cancer patients. TCRdb's table, derived via immunoSEQ multiplex PCR, lists solely in-frame clones and lacks some. The table has approximately 54,000 clones, more than 70% seen once; the top ten hold about 40%. The sample was PBMCs. The origin of the receptors is a man between 50 and 59 years old with head and neck cancer.

The chain links TRBV7-3 to TRBJ2-2; tentative D call: TRBD1 (5 bases). This CDR3 has 20 amino acids. Trimming removed 5 bases from V and 2 bases from J, with 27 bases in between. Per germline, CDR1 SGHTA and CDR2 FQGTGA. CDR3 amino acids: CASSPRAPTPRQRNTGELFF. For the CDR3, the DNA is TGTGCCAGCAGCCCCCGAGCCCCCACACCGCGACAGCGTAACACCGGGGAGCTGTTTTTT.

This chain links TRBV6-5 with TRBJ1-2, with 8 bases aligning to TRBD1. The ends lost 6 bases at V and 8 bases at J; junction bases unmatched: 11. This CDR3 has 14 amino acids. Germline CDR1 MNHEY, CDR2 SVGAGI. Here the CDR3 DNA reads TGTGCCAGCAGCCAAAGGGACAGGTTAATGGGCTACACCTTC. This translates into CASSQRDRLMGYTF.

The chain recombines TRBV19 with TRBJ2-2, with 10 bases aligning to TRBD1. Germline assignment: CDR1 LNHDA and CDR2 SQIVND (reference sequence). V shed 5 bases and J 10 bases; nucleotides not matched to a gene: 7. This CDR3 region has 14 residues. CDR3: CASSADRGLAELFF. The CDR3 DNA is TGTGCCAGTAGTGCGGACAGGGGGTTGGCGGAGCTGTTTTTT.

V gene TRBV9 combines with J gene TRBJ1-5; D remains ambiguous. The germline V and J ends were trimmed by 4 bases and 0 bases, with 8 bases remaining between them. CDR3 length equals 14 residues. The germline V gene has CDR1 SGDLS and CDR2 YYNGEE. In nucleotides, the CDR3 is TGTGCCAGCAGCCCTGACGTTAGCAATCAGCCCCAGCATTTT. This gives the protein CASSPDVSNQPQHF.

The gene calls are TRBV27 and TRBJ2-4, with 8 positions matching TRBD2. Germline V gene sequence: CDR1 MNHEY, CDR2 SMNVEV (reference sequence). The CDR3 contains 17 residues. Trimming removed 5 bases from V and 0 bases from J; junction bases left unmatched: 9. For the CDR3, the DNA is TGTGCCAGCAGTCCCCATTTTAGCGGGATAGCCAAAAACATTCAGTACTTC. Encoded protein: CASSPHFSGIAKNIQYF.

The chain links TRBV11-2 to TRBJ2-2, with D perhaps TRBD2 (6 bases). The CDR3 runs 15 residues. The V and J ends lost 1 base and 4 bases respectively, with 10 bases between them. CDR1 is SGHAT, CDR2 FQNNGV, per germline. The CDR3 region has the DNA TGTGCCAGCAGCTTAGGCGGGGTTGGCACCGGGGAGCTGTTTTTT. Amino acid sequence: CASSLGGVGTGELFF.

The chain uses TRBV9 and TRBJ2-7; 7 nucleotides line up with TRBD2. Looked up from germline, CDR1 is SGDLS and CDR2 is YYNGEE. The V gene end was trimmed by 1 base and the J gene end by 9 bases; junction bases not matched to a gene: 13. This CDR3 has 15 residues. In nucleotides, the CDR3 is TGTGCCAGCAGCGTAACTAGCGATAAAACTACGAGGCAGTACTTC. This translates into CASSVTSDKTTRQYF.

CDR3 protein: CAWSWDREVPEAFF. The CDR3 nucleotides are TGTGCCTGGAGTTGGGACAGAGAAGTTCCTGAAGCTTTCTTT. The J gene is TRBJ1-1, the V gene TRBV30; 7 positions agree with TRBD1. The trim removed 2 bases at V and 6 bases at J, leaving 9 bases unmatched. The CDR3 is 14 residues long. Germline values: CDR1 GTSNPN, CDR2 SVGIG (reference sequence).

J is TRBJ2-1 and V is TRBV10-3; 8 bases line up with TRBD1. This CDR3 contains 16 residues. J was trimmed by 4 bases and V by 6 bases; bases with no gene match: 11. The V gene's germline CDR1 is ENHRY and CDR2 SYGVKD. CDR3 loop: CAISAEQGGKYNEQFF. CDR3 DNA sequence: TGTGCCATCAGCGCCGAACAGGGGGGAAAATACAATGAGCAGTTCTTC.

The rearrangement uses TRBV29-1 and TRBJ2-1, with D possibly being TRBD1 (7 bases). Trimming cost V 5 bases and J 4 bases, with 18 bases left between them. Germline V gives CDR1 SQVTM, CDR2 ANQGSEA. CDR3 length: 15 residues. The CDR3 sequence: CSVTGDRDTYNEQFF. CDR3 coding DNA: TGCAGCGTTACGGGAGACAGGGACACGTACAATGAGCAGTTCTTC.

The chain employs TRBV5-1 and TRBJ2-3; 10 bases are shared with TRBD1. Germline lookup yields CDR1 SGHRS and CDR2 YFSETQ. The trim removed 3 bases at V and 4 bases at J, leaving 2 bases unmatched. The CDR3 totals 14 residues. The DNA of the CDR3 is TGCGCCAGCAGCTCGACAGGGGGCTCAGATACGCAGTATTTT. Translated, it gives CASSSTGGSDTQYF.

This clone was detected a few times. The chain uses TRBV5-4 and TRBJ2-2; 8 nucleotides line up with TRBD1. The CDR3 spans 15 residues. Looked up from germline, CDR1 is SGHNT and CDR2 is YYREEE (reference sequence). Trimming at V came to 5 bases and at J to 7 bases, leaving 10 bases not matched to a gene. The CDR3 DNA reads as TGTGCCAGCAGTCCCGGACAGGGCGGGGACGGGGAGCTGTTTTTT. It specifies CASSPGQGGDGELFF.

V usage is TRBV10-3 and J usage is TRBJ2-1; 13 nucleotides agree with TRBD2. Trimming removed 5 bases from V and 5 bases from J; junction bases left unmatched: 9. CDR3 size: 17 residues. Germline lookup yields CDR1 ENHRY and CDR2 SYGVKD. The CDR3 DNA sequence: TGTGCCATCAGTTACGAGGGACTAGCGGGACTAAACAATGAGCAGTTCTTC. Amino acids: CAISYEGLAGLNNEQFF.

The chain is built from TRBV6-4 and TRBJ2-3; possible D gene TRBD2, 6 bases. From germline, CDR1 is MRHNA and CDR2 SNTAGT. The CDR3 has 12 amino acids. Here the CDR3 DNA reads TGTGCGAGCGGGTTCCCCACAGATACGCAGTATTTT. The encoded protein is CASGFPTDTQYF.

DNA of the CDR3: TGTGCCAGCAGCTTAGACAGGGATGGCTACACCTTC. This sequence encodes CASSLDRDGYTF. The chain uses TRBV7-9 and TRBJ1-2; a weak D match, TRBD1 (6 bases). Looked up from germline, CDR1 is SEHNR and CDR2 is FQNEAQ (reference sequence). The CDR3 sequence is 12 residues long. V gave up 1 base and J gave up 6 bases, with 6 bases separating them.

V is TRBV5-1 and J is TRBJ2-2, with TRBD2 matching 11 bases. Germline V gene data show CDR1 as SGHRS and CDR2 as YFSETQ. The CDR3 has 18 amino acids. Losses at the gene ends were 4 bases for V and 4 bases for J; bases not matched to a gene: 12. As DNA, the CDR3 is TGCGCCAGCAGCCGACAGGGAACTAGCGGGAGTGGCACCGGGGAGCTGTTTTTT. Protein: CASSRQGTSGSGTGELFF.

The V call is TRBV3-1 (or the pseudogene TRBV3-2), the J call TRBJ2-5, with D perhaps matching TRBD2 (6 bases). The CDR3 spans 14 residues. V was clipped by 2 bases and J by 7 bases, with 14 bases between them. The germline gives CDR1 LGHDT, CDR2 YNNKEL (reference sequence). The CDR3 loop is CASSQKWLGGTQYF. In nucleotides, the CDR3 is TGTGCCAGCAGCCAAAAGTGGCTGGGGGGGACCCAGTACTTC.

The rearrangement joins TRBV5-1 to TRBJ2-2, with D perhaps TRBD2 (6 bases). CDR1 and CDR2 (germline): SGHRS, YFSETQ. V lost 4 bases, J lost 4 bases, and 20 bases lay in between. This CDR3 is built from 17 residues. CDR3: CASSPSWGESGTGELFF. The CDR3 bases are TGCGCCAGCAGCCCGAGCTGGGGGGAGTCGGGCACCGGGGAGCTGTTTTTT.